These 21 T cell receptor beta chains were all obtained from the same sample, sequenced in a study of T cell responses to AZD1222 COVID-19 vaccine. The table came from immunoSEQ multiplex PCR; TCRdb's copy has only in-frame clones and leaves some out. The sample consists of 85,000 to 130,000 clones, 75% to 90% of them appearing once. Sequenced material: peripheral blood, taken on day 0 of AZD1222 vaccination. These receptors were obtained from an adult in good health.

The chain combines TRBV3-1 (or the pseudogene TRBV3-2) with TRBJ2-7; D possibly corresponds to TRBD2 (5 bases). Germline V gene data show CDR1 as LGHDT and CDR2 as YNNKEL (reference sequence). The CDR3 extends over 17 amino acids. The V gene lost 1 base and the J gene lost 4 bases, with 20 bases spanning the gap. This CDR3 reads CASSQARVTSFLYEQYF. CDR3 DNA: TGTGCCAGCAGCCAAGCCAGAGTTACTAGTTTCCTTTACGAGCAGTACTTC.

CDR3 protein: CASSLGTAPGYTF. CDR3 nucleotide sequence: TGTGCCAGCAGTTTGGGGACGGCACCTGGCTACACCTTC. This chain uses TRBV28 with TRBJ1-2; possibly TRBD1 for D (5 bases). Germline V gene sequence: CDR1 MDHEN, CDR2 SYDVKM. Trimming cost V 3 bases and J 7 bases, with 12 bases left between them. This CDR3 has 13 amino acids.

This chain joins TRBV15 and TRBJ1-4; D is uncertain. The V end was cut by 6 bases, the J end by 0 bases, with 8 bases between. The germline gives CDR1 LNHNV, CDR2 YYDKDF (reference sequence). This CDR3 has 14 amino acids. The chain's CDR3 is CATSAGSTNEKLFF. Written as DNA, the CDR3 is TGTGCCACCAGTGCCGGTTCAACTAATGAAAAACTGTTTTTT.

V gene TRBV27 combines with J gene TRBJ2-2, with unresolved D. CDR1 is MNHEY and CDR2 is SMNVEV in the germline V gene (reference sequence). Trimming took off 9 bases at V and 2 bases at J, with 10 bases between the two ends. This CDR3 has 13 amino acids. CDR3 region: CASSGRNTGELFF. CDR3 DNA: TGTGCCAGTTCCGGGCGTAACACCGGGGAGCTGTTTTTT.

The chain combines TRBV6-6 with TRBJ1-3; D remains unclear. The CDR3 consists of 14 residues. The germline V gene encodes CDR1 MNHNY and CDR2 SVGAGI (reference sequence). The ends were cut back, 7 bases at V and 4 bases at J, with 14 bases in the middle. CDR3 sequence reads: CASKSTSGGNTIYF. The DNA for the CDR3 is TGTGCCAGCAAGTCAACCTCGGGGGGAAACACCATATATTTT.

This rearrangement joins TRBV9 to TRBJ1-2; 8 nucleotides match TRBD1. The V and J ends lost 3 bases and 1 base, in that order; junction bases with no gene match: 5. The CDR3 is 15 residues long. CDR1 SGDLS and CDR2 YYNGEE come from the germline V gene. The CDR3 loop is CASSAGDRLNYGYTF. CDR3 bases: TGTGCCAGCAGCGCTGGGGACAGGCTTAACTATGGCTACACCTTC. The full variable domain, completed using reference TRBV9 and TRBJ1-2, is DSGVTQTPKHLITATGQRVTLRCSPRSGDLSVYWYQQSLDQGLQFLIQYYNGEERAKGNILERFSAQQFPDLHSELNLSSLELGDSALYFCASSAGDRLNYGYTFGSGTRLTVV.

The rearrangement joins TRBV10-3 to TRBJ2-2, with TRBD2 identical over 10 bases. The CDR3 totals 14 residues. With V trimmed by 4 bases and J by 6 bases, 2 bases remained unmatched. Germline CDR1 is ENHRY and CDR2 is SYGVKD. The CDR3 region is CAISAAGGPGELFF. The CDR3 DNA reads TGTGCCATCAGTGCAGCGGGAGGGCCCGGGGAGCTGTTTTTT.

The chain is built from TRBV5-5 and TRBJ1-2, with D hard to call. This CDR3 is built from 12 residues. V was shortened by 4 bases and J by 5 bases, with 9 bases between the two germline ends. The germline gives CDR1 SGHKS, CDR2 YYEKEE (reference sequence). CDR3 loop: CASSPGLYGYTF. Written as DNA, the CDR3 is TGTGCCAGCAGCCCGGGCCTTTATGGCTACACCTTC.

This clone was detected once. CDR3 DNA sequence: TGTGCCAGCAGACAAGGGCCCGTCGAGGGCTACACCTTC. This gives the protein CASRQGPVEGYTF. The rearrangement joins TRBV7-2 to TRBJ1-2; no clear D. Germline CDR1 SGHTA, CDR2 FQGNSA. Trimming cost V 6 bases and J 8 bases, with 16 bases left between them. This CDR3 has 13 residues.

This clone was seen only a few times. The chain carries TRBV7-3 and TRBJ2-1, with D perhaps TRBD1 or TRBD2 (5 bases each). The CDR3 covers 15 residues. V lost 2 bases and J lost 2, with 10 bases in between. CDR1 is SGHTA, CDR2 FQGTGA, per germline. CDR3: CASSLGGMAYNEQFF. The CDR3 nucleotides are TGTGCCAGCAGCTTAGGGGGAATGGCCTACAATGAGCAGTTCTTC. Together with reference TRBV7-3 and TRBJ2-1, the CDR3 gives the full variable domain: GAGVSQTPSNKVTEKGKYVELRCDPISGHTALYWYRQSLGQGPEFLIYFQGTGAADDSGLPNDRFFAVRPEGSVSTLKIQRTERGDSAVYLCASSLGGMAYNEQFFGPGTRLTVL.

The V gene is TRBV5-5, the J gene TRBJ2-6; D possibly uses TRBD1 or TRBD2 (5 bases each). The germline V and J ends were trimmed by 0 bases and 0 bases, with 10 bases remaining between them. CDR1 is SGHKS and CDR2 is YYEKEE in the germline V gene (reference sequence). This CDR3 has 17 amino acids. The chain's CDR3 is CASSLAGTVSGANVLTF. DNA of the CDR3: TGTGCCAGCAGCTTGGCTGGGACGGTCTCTGGGGCCAACGTCCTGACTTTC.

The chain is built from TRBV2 and TRBJ1-1, with 8 positions matching TRBD1. This CDR3 has 14 residues. V trimming: 7 bases; J trimming: 1 base; junction bases outside the gene matches: 5. Germline CDR1 and CDR2: SNHLY and FYNNEI. The CDR3 region has the DNA TGTGCCAGCATTTTACAGGGGGGGAACACTGAAGCTTTCTTT. Encoded protein: CASILQGGNTEAFF.

The chain has TRBV4-2 and TRBJ1-2, with D possibly matching TRBD1 (6 bases). CDR3 length: 18 residues. The ends were cut back, 0 bases at V and 0 bases at J, with 17 bases in the middle. CDR1 is LGHNA and CDR2 is YNFKEQ in the germline V gene. CDR3: CASSQEYRAYNTNYGYTF. CDR3 in DNA: TGTGCCAGCAGCCAAGAGTACAGGGCCTACAATACTAACTATGGCTACACCTTC.

The rearrangement links TRBV7-9 to TRBJ1-2, with TRBD1 matching over 7 bases. Per the germline V gene, CDR1 is SEHNR and CDR2 is FQNEAQ (reference sequence). This CDR3 region has 13 residues. The junction had 4 bases not matched to a gene; V was cut back by 5 bases and J by 4 bases. CDR3 residues: CASSPGQRYGYTF. The CDR3 coding sequence is TGTGCCAGCAGCCCGGGACAGCGCTATGGCTACACCTTC. The variable domain in full, completed from reference TRBV7-9 and TRBJ1-2, reads DTGVSQNPRHKITKRGQNVTFRCDPISEHNRLYWYRQTLGQGPEFLTYFQNEAQLEKSRLLSDRFSAERPKGSFSTLEIQRTEQGDSAMYLCASSPGQRYGYTFGSGTRLTVV.

The chain is built from TRBV19 and TRBJ1-4; possible D gene TRBD1, 5 bases. Germline lookup yields CDR1 LNHDA and CDR2 SQIVND (reference sequence). This CDR3 is 15 amino acids long. Trimming removed 4 bases at V and 4 bases at J, with 13 bases between. In DNA, the CDR3 is TGTGCCAGTAGTACAAGCGGGGGAGTTAATGAAAAACTGTTTTTT. This gives the protein CASSTSGGVNEKLFF.

This clone was seen just once. The rearrangement joins TRBV5-5 to TRBJ1-5; D possibly corresponds to TRBD1 (5 bases). Trimming shortened V by 1 base and J by 9 bases, and 11 bases separated the two germline ends. The CDR3 covers 13 residues. Looked up from germline, CDR1 is SGHKS and CDR2 is YYEKEE (reference sequence). CDR3: CASSLTGGRPQHF. The DNA of the CDR3 is TGTGCCAGCAGCTTGACAGGTGGGAGGCCCCAGCATTTT. The whole variable domain, filled in from reference TRBV5-5 and TRBJ1-5, reads DAGVTQSPTHLIKTRGQQVTLRCSPISGHKSVSWYQQVLGQGPQFIFQYYEKEERGRGNFPDRFSARQFPNYSSELNVNALLLGDSALYLCASSLTGGRPQHFGDGTRLSIL.

In this sample, this clone turned up once. This chain uses TRBV6-5 with TRBJ2-4, with TRBD2 as a possible D gene (5 bases). The V and J ends lost 5 bases and 7 bases respectively, with 15 bases between them. CDR1 is MNHEY, CDR2 SVGAGI, per germline. The CDR3 runs 14 residues. This CDR3 is CASSRNQGGNIQYF. The DNA for the CDR3 is TGTGCCAGCAGTCGTAATCAAGGCGGGAACATTCAGTACTTC.

This chain links TRBV18 with TRBJ2-5; 8 bases match TRBD1. Germline lookup yields CDR1 KGHSH and CDR2 LQKENI. The CDR3 covers 14 residues. The V and J ends lost 1 base and 3 bases, in that order; junction bases with no gene match: 1. Written as DNA, the CDR3 is TGTGCCAGCTCACCACAGACAGGGGAAGAGACCCAGTACTTC. Its protein is CASSPQTGEETQYF.

The chain couples TRBV13 to TRBJ1-2; 12 nucleotides agree with TRBD1. CDR3 length: 17 residues. CDR1 and CDR2 (germline): PRHDT, FYEKMQ (reference sequence). After removal of 5 bases from V and 0 bases from J, the junction contained 7 bases not matched to a gene. CDR3 DNA: TGTGCCAGCAGCCACCGGGACAGGGGGCAAGCTAACTATGGCTACACCTTC. Its translation is CASSHRDRGQANYGYTF.

The V gene is TRBV28, the J gene TRBJ2-1; perhaps TRBD2 as D (6 bases). Between the trimmed V and J ends, which lost 4 bases and 4 bases, there was a span of 11 bases. Germline V gene sequence: CDR1 MDHEN, CDR2 SYDVKM. The CDR3 runs to 14 residues. The DNA of the CDR3 is TGTGCCAGCAGTTGGGGGGAGCGGTACAATGAGCAGTTCTTC. This gives the protein CASSWGERYNEQFF.

The V call is TRBV6-4, the J call TRBJ1-2, with D perhaps TRBD1 (6 bases). Trimming removed 0 bases from V and 2 bases from J, with 7 bases in between. The germline V gene has CDR1 MRHNA and CDR2 SNTAGT. The CDR3 length is 14 residues. For the CDR3, the DNA is TGTGCCAGCAGTGACTCAAGGGGGAACTATGGCTACACCTTC. Its protein is CASSDSRGNYGYTF.